These 15 T cell receptor beta chains came from one sample sequenced in a study of cytomegalovirus exposure and HLA in healthy donors. The PCR had 60 Vbeta and 13 Jbeta primers. Assay: immunoSEQ multiplex PCR; the TCRdb copy retains only in-frame clones and omits some. The repertoire table contains 55,000 to 80,000 clones. Source material: PBMCs. Every receptor here comes from a man aged 35 to 55 in good health and CMV-seronegative.

The rearrangement uses TRBV5-6 and TRBJ2-6; 8 bases fit TRBD1. After removal of 3 bases from V and 0 bases from J, the junction contained 5 bases not matched to a gene. The CDR3 is 17 residues long. Germline V gene lookup returns CDR1 SGHDT and CDR2 YYEEEE. The CDR3 loop is CASSSDREDSGANVLTF. The CDR3 coding sequence is TGTGCCAGCAGCTCGGACAGGGAAGACTCTGGGGCCAACGTCCTGACTTTC.

The gene calls are TRBV4-1 and TRBJ1-1; D remains unclear. Germline CDR1 is MGHRA and CDR2 is YSYEKL. Trimming pared 0 bases from V and 11 bases from J, leaving 13 bases between. The CDR3 has 13 amino acids. CDR3 sequence reads: CASSQDRRTWAFF. The CDR3 DNA sequence: TGCGCCAGCAGCCAAGACCGCCGGACTTGGGCTTTCTTT.

The chain is built from TRBV6-1 and TRBJ1-5, with TRBD1 matching 11 bases. Germline CDR1 and CDR2: MNHNS and SASEGT. V lost 5 bases, J lost 4 bases, and 4 bases stayed unmatched. The CDR3 is 15 residues long. CDR3 protein: CASSMGQGVNQPQHF. The CDR3 DNA reads TGTGCCAGCAGTATGGGACAGGGGGTTAATCAGCCCCAGCATTTT.

This sequence joins TRBV15 and TRBJ2-5, with D maybe TRBD1 (6 bases). Gene TRBJ2-7 matches the end of the DNA better, so the J call may be wrong. The germline V gene has CDR1 LNHNV and CDR2 YYDKDF (reference sequence). The CDR3 loop spans 17 amino acids. CDR3 loop: CATSREIGTSASYEQYF. Written as DNA, the CDR3 is TGTGCCACCAGCAGAGAGATCGGGACATCGGCCTCCTACGAGCAGTACTTC.

The chain links TRBV12-5 to TRBJ1-1; 9 bases are a match to TRBD1. V gave up 1 base and J gave up 11 bases; unmatched junction bases: 8. Germline V CDR1 and CDR2: LGHNT, FRNRAP. This CDR3 is 14 amino acids long. CDR3 sequence (DNA): TGTGCTAGTGGTTTGGGCGCCGGGACAGGGTCGGCTTTCTTT. This translates into CASGLGAGTGSAFF.

The chain joins TRBV30 to TRBJ1-1; D gene unclear. Per the germline V gene, CDR1 is GTSNPN and CDR2 is SVGIG (reference sequence). V was cut by 2 bases and J by 4 bases, with 20 bases left in between. This CDR3 is built from 16 residues. Here the CDR3 DNA reads TGTGCCTGGAGTTCCCCAATTTCGGGGTGGAGCACTGAAGCTTTCTTT. Protein: CAWSSPISGWSTEAFF.

The rearrangement joins TRBV28 to TRBJ2-5; no clear D gene. The CDR3 consists of 14 residues. Germline-derived CDR1 and CDR2 are MDHEN and SYDVKM. The V and J ends lost 2 bases and 4 bases respectively, with 11 bases between them. Here the CDR3 reads CASSLPSEVETQYF. CDR3 sequence (DNA): TGTGCCAGCAGTTTACCGAGTGAGGTAGAGACCCAGTACTTC.

The genes are TRBV4-1 and TRBJ1-5, with D unclear. V was shortened by 5 bases and J by 1 base, with 12 bases between the two germline ends. Per the germline V gene, CDR1 is MGHRA and CDR2 is YSYEKL. The CDR3 has 15 amino acids. The CDR3, as DNA: TGCGCCAGCAGCACCAACAGAGGGAGCAATCAGCCCCAGCATTTT. Amino acids: CASSTNRGSNQPQHF.

The chain employs TRBV2 and TRBJ1-3, with D perhaps TRBD1 (6 bases). Germline V gives CDR1 SNHLY, CDR2 FYNNEI. V gave up 10 bases and J gave up 2 bases, with 18 bases separating them. The CDR3 extends over 15 amino acids. CDR3 nucleotide sequence: TGTGCCACCGGTTCGAACAGGGTAGCTGGAAACACCATATATTTT. Translating gives CATGSNRVAGNTIYF.

The rearrangement links TRBV5-1 to TRBJ2-3; 7 nucleotides agree with TRBD1. There are 15 residues in the CDR3. Per the germline V gene, CDR1 is SGHRS and CDR2 is YFSETQ. The ends lost 4 bases at V and 3 bases at J; junction bases unmatched: 8. CDR3 sequence: CASSPPDRTTDTQYF. The CDR3 DNA reads TGCGCCAGCAGCCCCCCGGACAGGACGACAGATACGCAGTATTTT.

The V call is TRBV2, the J call TRBJ1-2; TRBD1 might be the D (6 bases). Germline V CDR1 and CDR2: SNHLY, FYNNEI. This CDR3 contains 13 residues. The V end was cut by 7 bases, the J end by 2 bases, with 11 bases between. The CDR3 nucleotides are TGTGCCAGCAACGACAGGTCGAACTATGGCTACACCTTC. Translated, it gives CASNDRSNYGYTF.

The chain combines TRBV6-1 with TRBJ1-5; TRBD1 is a possible D gene (6 bases). In germline, CDR1 is MNHNS, CDR2 SASEGT. This CDR3 contains 16 residues. V lost 0 bases and J lost 2, with 11 bases in between. Here the CDR3 DNA reads TGTGCCAGCAGTGAAGCGCAGGGGTTGGGCAATCAGCCCCAGCATTTT. Its protein is CASSEAQGLGNQPQHF.

Concerning this clone itself: In the same sample, other DNA sequences code for this CDR3. J is TRBJ2-5 and V is TRBV6-5; 9 positions agree with TRBD2. The CDR3 spans 13 residues. V dropped 9 bases and J dropped 5; count of bases not matched to a gene: 7. Per the germline V gene, CDR1 is MNHEY and CDR2 is SVGAGI. This chain's CDR3 is CASTVSGGETQYF. CDR3 bases: TGTGCCAGTACCGTTAGCGGGGGTGAGACCCAGTACTTC.

DNA of the CDR3: TGTGCCAGCAGCTTAGTATGGGGCGCTGAAGCTTTCTTT. Translation: CASSLVWGAEAFF. The V call is TRBV7-9, the J call TRBJ1-1, with D possibly TRBD1 on 5 matching bases. The CDR3 contains 13 residues. V was cut by 1 base and J by 6 bases, with 9 bases left in between. CDR1 and CDR2 (germline): SEHNR, FQNEAQ (reference sequence).

This chain joins TRBV7-9 and TRBJ2-2; 7 bases agree with TRBD1. This CDR3 contains 14 residues. The V and J ends lost 4 bases and 7 bases, in that order; junction bases with no gene match: 6. Germline V gives CDR1 SEHNR, CDR2 FQNEAQ (reference sequence). CDR3 loop: CASSYRGGIGELFF. In DNA, the CDR3 is TGTGCCAGCAGCTACAGGGGCGGTATCGGGGAGCTGTTTTTT.